This T cell receptor (beta chain) was sequenced in a study of OX40 agonist ivuxolimab in advanced cancers. Study findings and constraints: Clonal expansion in partial responders at 0.1-3.0 mg/kg ranked among the lowest.

Some clones are missing from TCRdb's copy, which holds only in-frame ones; the method was immunoSEQ multiplex PCR. The sample carries 65,000 to 95,000 clones, 80% to 85% recorded once. CDR1 and CDR2 (germline): MDHEN, SYDVKM. The ends were cut back, 5 bases at V and 3 bases at J, with 23 bases in the middle. This CDR3 spans 19 amino acids. A word on this clone: What it recognizes is unknown.

The specimen was CD4+ or CD8+ T cells sorted from blood, collected in a trial of the OX40 agonist ivuxolimab. This TCR was recovered from an adult with an advanced solid tumor such as melanoma, head and neck, liver or kidney cancer. The V and J genes are TRBV28 and TRBJ2-6; maybe TRBD1 (6 bases). CDR3 in DNA: TGTGCCAGCAGTCCCGGGCTGGGGTCAGGGGAATTTGGGGCCAACGTCCTGACTTTC. As protein: CASSPGLGSGEFGANVLTF.